The 9 T cell receptor beta chains below all came from one sample that was sequenced in a study of CD8 T cells in Susac syndrome (dated by TCRdb to the late 2010s). The library came from the immunoSEQ multiplex PCR assay. RNA was extracted using the RNeasy kit, and about 0.5 to 1 ug of the RNA was reverse transcribed with random hexamers. The raw public data were reprocessed by TCRdb itself: fastp quality trimming at Q25, MiXCR clonotype calling, in-frame beta chains only. When rows share a CDR3 protein, they turn into one entry using the most common DNA and genes. The sample table records about 83,000 distinct CDR3 sequences; 96% of these occur just once. The ten largest clones represent approximately 0.42% of the sample. Sequenced material: CD8+ T cells from PBMCs. These receptors were taken from a human donor with Susac syndrome.

The gene calls are TRBV2 and TRBJ2-5; D not resolved. V shed 6 bases and J shed 6 bases, with 5 bases lying between them. Germline V gene lookup returns CDR1 SNHLY and CDR2 FYNNEI. The CDR3 is 10 residues long. In DNA, the CDR3 is TGTGCCAGCAGAGGCAAGACCCAGTACTTC. This translates into CASRGKTQYF.

The chain uses TRBV7-2 and TRBJ1-4; D call uncertain. The CDR3 totals 12 residues. V lost 5 bases and J 6 bases, leaving 7 bases between the germline ends. CDR1 is SGHTA and CDR2 is FQGNSA in the germline V gene. As DNA, the CDR3 is TGTGCCAGCAGCACAATGGATGAAAAACTGTTTTTT. It specifies CASSTMDEKLFF. Together with reference TRBV7-2 and TRBJ1-4, the CDR3 gives the full variable domain: GAGVSQSPSNKVTEKGKDVELRCDPISGHTALYWYRQSLGQGLEFLIYFQGNSAPDKSGLPSDRFSAERTGGSVSTLTIQRTQQEDSAVYLCASSTMDEKLFFGSGTQLSVL.

This chain uses TRBV7-9 with TRBJ2-6; no clear D gene. The CDR3 runs to 15 residues. Germline V gives CDR1 SEHNR, CDR2 FQNEAQ (reference sequence). Trimming shortened V by 1 base and J by 2 bases, and 6 bases separated the two germline ends. The CDR3, as DNA: TGTGCCAGCAGCTTAGTCAGCGCTGGGGCCAACGTCCTGACTTTC. Protein: CASSLVSAGANVLTF. The full variable domain, rest sourced from reference TRBV7-9 and TRBJ2-6, is DTGVSQNPRHKITKRGQNVTFRCDPISEHNRLYWYRQTLGQGPEFLTYFQNEAQLEKSRLLSDRFSAERPKGSFSTLEIQRTEQGDSAMYLCASSLVSAGANVLTFGAGSRLTVL.

The chain carries TRBV11-2 and TRBJ2-4; unclear D gene. V was shortened by 3 bases and J by 6 bases, with 12 bases between the two germline ends. The CDR3 is 14 amino acids. Germline CDR1 SGHAT, CDR2 FQNNGV. CDR3 sequence reads: CASSLHWDLNIQYF. The CDR3 bases are TGTGCCAGCAGCTTGCATTGGGATCTAAACATTCAGTACTTC. Supplemented by reference TRBV11-2 and TRBJ2-4, the full variable domain reads EAGVAQSPRYKIIEKRQSVAFWCNPISGHATLYWYQQILGQGPKLLIQFQNNGVVDDSQLPKDRFSAERLKGVDSTLKIQPAKLEDSAVYLCASSLHWDLNIQYFGAGTRLSVL.

The V call is TRBV14, the J call TRBJ2-7, with 10 bases aligning to TRBD1. The CDR3 runs 16 residues. CDR1 SGHDN and CDR2 FVKESK come from the germline V gene. V lost 1 base and J lost 4; bases outside the gene matches: 7. CDR3 protein: CASSQGVSGQGYEQYF. CDR3 DNA: TGTGCCAGCAGCCAAGGTGTGTCGGGACAGGGGTACGAGCAGTACTTC.

The chain has TRBV28 and TRBJ2-7; the match to TRBD1 covers 9 bases. V was pared by 6 bases and J by 6 bases, with 12 bases of the junction left unmatched. Germline CDR1 MDHEN, CDR2 SYDVKM. The CDR3 is 15 amino acids. CDR3 region: CASRYHGTGRPEQYF. The CDR3 bases are TGTGCCAGCAGATACCATGGGACAGGGAGGCCCGAGCAGTACTTC.

The chain links TRBV12-3 or TRBV12-4 to TRBJ2-3, with D maybe TRBD1 (6 bases). The CDR3 loop spans 14 amino acids. V dropped 3 bases and J dropped 4 bases, with 11 bases sitting between them. CDR3 sequence reads: CASSFGDKSDTQYF. The CDR3 nucleotides read TGTGCCAGCAGTTTCGGGGACAAGTCAGATACGCAGTATTTT.

CDR3 nucleotides: TGTGCCAGCAGCACACTAGCGGGGGGGACTCCAGATACGCAGTATTTT. It codes for CASSTLAGGTPDTQYF. The chain has TRBV6-6 and TRBJ2-3, with 13 bases that match TRBD2. Germline values: CDR1 MNHNY, CDR2 SVGAGI (reference sequence). The CDR3 runs to 16 residues. With 6 bases clipped from V and 4 bases from J, the junction kept 7 bases outside the gene matches.

The chain has TRBV20-1 and TRBJ2-6; a possible D gene is TRBD2 (5 bases). Germline CDR1 is DFQATT and CDR2 is SNEGSKA (reference sequence). This CDR3 region has 14 residues. The ends were cut back, 6 bases at V and 2 bases at J, with 11 bases in the middle. CDR3 sequence (DNA): TGCAGTGCACCTCCCGGGGCTGGGGCCAACGTCCTGACTTTC. This translates into CSAPPGAGANVLTF.